Following are 32 T cell receptor beta chains from one sample sequenced in a study of cytomegalovirus exposure and HLA in healthy donors. Data came from immunoSEQ multiplex PCR; TCRdb stores just in-frame clones and leaves some out. In the table there are about 47,000 clones, about 90% of which are singletons. The sample comprised PBMCs. These receptors all stem from a young man in good health and CMV-seronegative.

This clone occurred once. The chain links TRBV28 to TRBJ1-5, with 9 bases aligning to TRBD1. Germline CDR1 reads MDHEN; CDR2 reads SYDVKM. The V and J ends lost 4 bases and 5 bases, in that order; junction bases with no gene match: 9. The CDR3 has 16 amino acids. The CDR3 bases are TGTGCCAGCAGTTCTCCGGGACAGGGTTTACATCAGCCCCAGCATTTT. It codes for CASSSPGQGLHQPQHF.

The chain employs TRBV19 and TRBJ1-1; possible D gene TRBD1, 6 bases. V was shortened by 4 bases and J by 1 base, with 19 bases between the two germline ends. This CDR3 comprises 17 residues. Germline CDR1 and CDR2: LNHDA and SQIVND (reference sequence). Here the CDR3 DNA reads TGTGCCAGTAGTAAACCGTTCCTCGACAGGTCGAACACTGAAGCTTTCTTT. This translates into CASSKPFLDRSNTEAFF.

The chain combines TRBV29-1 with TRBJ1-5; D might be TRBD1 (5 bases). In germline, CDR1 is SQVTM, CDR2 ANQGSEA. CDR3 length equals 13 residues. With 7 bases removed from V and 6 bases from J, the gap between germline ends came to 16 bases. CDR3 DNA: TGCAGCGCTGCCGGGGGGAATGGTCAGCCCCAGCATTTT. As protein: CSAAGGNGQPQHF.

The V gene is TRBV7-2, the J gene TRBJ2-1, with 7 nucleotides matching TRBD2. Germline CDR1 is SGHTA and CDR2 is FQGNSA. Losses at the gene ends were 5 bases for V and 10 bases for J; bases not matched to a gene: 8. The CDR3 extends over 13 amino acids. CDR3 coding DNA: TGTGCCAGCAGCATTACTAGCGTTGGAGAGCAGTTCTTC. It yields the protein CASSITSVGEQFF.

This clone was recorded only once. CDR3 sequence (DNA): TGTGCCAGTAGATCAGGGGGCATGGCAGAGACCCAGTACTTC. It translates to CASRSGGMAETQYF. The gene calls are TRBV19 and TRBJ2-5; TRBD1 matches at 8 bases. The CDR3 totals 14 residues. Germline lookup yields CDR1 LNHDA and CDR2 SQIVND (reference sequence). J gave up 4 bases and V 6 bases, and 7 bases lay outside the gene matches. The variable domain in full, completed from reference TRBV19 and TRBJ2-5, reads DGGITQSPKYLFRKEGQNVTLSCEQNLNHDAMYWYRQDPGQGLRLIYYSQIVNDFQKGDIAEGYSVSREKKESFPLTVTSAQKNPTAFYLCASRSGGMAETQYFGPGTRLLVL.

This clone appeared once. CDR3 sequence (DNA): TGTGCCAGCAGTTACTCGGACAGACCTAACTATGGCTACACCTTC. Translation: CASSYSDRPNYGYTF. V gene TRBV6-6 combines with J gene TRBJ1-2, with D possibly being TRBD1 (6 bases). The V end lost 0 bases, the J end lost 0 bases, and 8 bases lay between the germline ends. CDR3 length: 15 residues. Germline lookup yields CDR1 MNHNY and CDR2 SVGAGI (reference sequence).

The chain carries TRBV7-2 and TRBJ2-5; TRBD2 matches at 8 bases. CDR3 length: 15 residues. The V segment lost 2 bases and the J segment 5 bases; nucleotides outside the gene matches: 7. CDR1 and CDR2 (germline): SGHTA, FQGNSA. The CDR3 DNA reads as TGTGCCAGCAGCTTACAAGCGGGGGTTTTGGAGACCCAGTACTTC. Translating it yields CASSLQAGVLETQYF.

J is TRBJ1-2 and V is TRBV5-1; 7 bases fit TRBD1. Trimming removed 5 bases from V and 4 bases from J; junction bases left unmatched: 5. This CDR3 region has 13 residues. Germline CDR1 SGHRS, CDR2 YFSETQ. CDR3 sequence reads: CASSVGQSYGYTF. The CDR3 DNA follows: TGCGCCAGCAGTGTGGGACAGAGCTATGGCTACACCTTC.

This sequence joins TRBV7-8 and TRBJ2-3; a possible D gene is TRBD2 (5 bases). This CDR3 contains 14 residues. The V and J ends lost 1 base and 7 bases respectively, with 12 bases between them. Looked up from germline, CDR1 is SGHVS and CDR2 is FQNEAQ. CDR3 in amino acids: CASSLGGVENTQYF. The CDR3 DNA reads as TGTGCCAGCAGCTTAGGGGGAGTTGAGAATACGCAGTATTTT. Full variable domain (missing parts from reference TRBV7-8 and TRBJ2-3): GAGVSQSPRYKVAKRGQDVALRCDPISGHVSLFWYQQALGQGPEFLTYFQNEAQLDKSGLPSDRFFAERPEGSVSTLKIQRTQQEDSAVYLCASSLGGVENTQYFGPGTRLTVL.

The chain uses TRBV19 and TRBJ1-5, with TRBD1 as a possible D gene (5 bases). V shed 6 bases and J shed 0 bases, with 21 bases lying between them. This CDR3 contains 18 residues. Germline CDR1 is LNHDA and CDR2 is SQIVND (reference sequence). The CDR3 protein is CASSGGDVHFYSNQPQHF. The CDR3 DNA is TGTGCCAGTAGCGGGGGGGACGTACACTTCTATAGCAATCAGCCCCAGCATTTT.

This clone was seen just once. The chain has TRBV14 and TRBJ2-7; 9 bases align to TRBD1. Germline lookup yields CDR1 SGHDN and CDR2 FVKESK. J gave up 0 bases and V 3 bases, and 3 bases lay outside the gene matches. The CDR3 is 15 residues long. The CDR3 is CASSQDRGGSYEQYF. The CDR3 DNA follows: TGTGCCAGCAGCCAGGACAGGGGAGGCTCCTACGAGCAGTACTTC.

The rearrangement uses TRBV9 and TRBJ1-3; D perhaps matches TRBD1 (5 bases). The CDR3 is 17 amino acids. Germline CDR1 is SGDLS and CDR2 is YYNGEE. Deletions cut 3 bases from V and 0 bases from J, with 16 bases between. CDR3 sequence reads: CASSGPPGRVSGNTIYF. In DNA form, the CDR3 reads TGTGCCAGCAGCGGCCCCCCAGGGAGGGTCTCTGGAAACACCATATATTTT.

This chain uses TRBV4-1 with TRBJ2-5; possibly TRBD2 for D (5 bases). V lost 0 bases and J lost 0, with 8 bases in between. CDR1 is MGHRA and CDR2 is YSYEKL in the germline V gene. The CDR3 is made up of 15 amino acids. The CDR3, as DNA: TGCGCCAGCAGCCAAGAAAAGCGGAACCAAGAGACCCAGTACTTC. This gives the protein CASSQEKRNQETQYF.

The chain couples TRBV4-1 to TRBJ2-7; the match to TRBD1 covers 8 bases. Germline CDR1 and CDR2: MGHRA and YSYEKL. The CDR3 has 15 residues. J lost 3 bases, V lost 4 bases, and 8 bases had no gene match. CDR3 protein: CASSPRTGPYYEQYF. CDR3 nucleotides: TGCGCCAGCAGCCCACGGACAGGGCCCTACTACGAGCAGTACTTC.

The rearrangement joins TRBV7-8 to TRBJ2-1, with 7 bases aligning to TRBD1. The germline V gene encodes CDR1 SGHVS and CDR2 FQNEAQ. Unmatched junction bases numbered 12, after V lost 5 bases and J lost 5 bases. This CDR3 comprises 16 residues. CDR3 in DNA: TGTGCCAGCAGCGACCGCTGGACAGGAAAAAACAATGAGCAGTTCTTC. This gives the protein CASSDRWTGKNNEQFF.

The CDR3 region has the DNA TGTGCCATCAGTATTACAGGGATCCCCCAAGAGACCCAGTACTTC. It specifies CAISITGIPQETQYF. The J gene is TRBJ2-5, the V gene TRBV10-3; D might be TRBD1 (6 bases). Germline CDR1 and CDR2: ENHRY and SYGVKD. The CDR3 sequence is 15 residues long. The V and J ends lost 5 bases and 1 base respectively, with 14 bases between them.

The CDR3 DNA sequence: TGTGCCAGCAGCTTGGAAGGACAGACAGATACGCAGTATTTT. Translating gives CASSLEGQTDTQYF. The V gene is TRBV5-5, the J gene TRBJ2-3, with D possibly being TRBD1 (6 bases). Trimming pared 0 bases from V and 3 bases from J, leaving 8 bases between. From germline, CDR1 is SGHKS and CDR2 YYEKEE (reference sequence). There are 14 residues in the CDR3.

The rearrangement joins TRBV5-1 to TRBJ2-1; 14 positions agree with TRBD2. The CDR3 consists of 17 residues. Per germline, CDR1 SGHRS and CDR2 YFSETQ. The trim removed 4 bases at V and 7 bases at J, leaving 10 bases unmatched. CDR3 region: CASSPWGGLAGDNEQFF. The CDR3 nucleotides are TGCGCCAGCAGCCCGTGGGGGGGACTAGCGGGAGATAATGAGCAGTTCTTC.

The chain combines TRBV6-1 with TRBJ1-1, with TRBD1 matching over 10 bases. This CDR3 spans 17 amino acids. The V gene end was trimmed by 1 base and the J gene end by 0 bases; junction bases not matched to a gene: 5. Germline CDR1 and CDR2: MNHNS and SASEGT. CDR3 sequence reads: CASSEGYGTGVNTEAFF. DNA of the CDR3: TGTGCCAGCAGTGAAGGATACGGGACAGGGGTGAACACTGAAGCTTTCTTT.

This clone was observed a few times. The chain carries TRBV5-1 and TRBJ1-3, with D tentatively TRBD1 (5 bases). Between the trimmed V and J ends, which lost 4 bases and 4 bases, there was a span of 15 bases. This CDR3 spans 15 amino acids. Germline assignment: CDR1 SGHRS and CDR2 YFSETQ. The CDR3 bases are TGCGCCAGCAGCGTCAGTGGGGCGCAAGGAAACACCATATATTTT. Translation: CASSVSGAQGNTIYF.

The chain links TRBV5-1 to TRBJ1-6; possibly TRBD1 for D (5 bases). The germline V gene has CDR1 SGHRS and CDR2 YFSETQ. V was pared by 0 bases and J by 7 bases, with 8 bases between. The CDR3 spans 14 residues. In DNA, the CDR3 is TGCGCCAGCAGCTTGGTACAGGAGAATTCACCCCTCCACTTT. Encoded protein: CASSLVQENSPLHF.

In this sample, this clone turned up once. The genes are TRBV15 and TRBJ2-2; 8 bases line up with TRBD1. With 5 bases clipped from V and 4 bases from J, the junction kept 6 bases outside the gene matches. Germline V gene lookup returns CDR1 LNHNV and CDR2 YYDKDF (reference sequence). The CDR3 runs 15 residues. The CDR3, as DNA: TGTGCCACCAGCCCTCGACAGGGGCCCACCGGGGAGCTGTTTTTT. It yields the protein CATSPRQGPTGELFF.

The V and J genes are TRBV28 and TRBJ1-5; D might be TRBD1 (6 bases). CDR1 is MDHEN and CDR2 is SYDVKM in the germline V gene. The CDR3 covers 12 residues. V lost 8 bases to trimming and J lost 6 bases, with 11 bases between them. The CDR3 spells CASGGATQPQHF. As DNA, the CDR3 is TGTGCCAGCGGGGGCGCAACTCAGCCCCAGCATTTT.

This clone has just one count. The chain couples TRBV11-3 to TRBJ1-1; possibly TRBD1 for D (6 bases). V lost 3 bases and J 11 bases, leaving 22 bases between the germline ends. CDR3 size: 15 residues. CDR1 and CDR2 from the germline V gene are SGHNT and YENEEA. CDR3 in DNA: TGTGCCAGCAGCTTGGGCGGGGGGTCAGCAGGGGACGCTTTCTTT. Translated, it gives CASSLGGGSAGDAFF. The whole variable domain, filled in from reference TRBV11-3 and TRBJ1-1, reads EAGVVQSPRYKIIEKKQPVAFWCNPISGHNTLYWYLQNLGQGPELLIRYENEEAVDDSQLPKDRFSAERLKGVDSTLKIQPAELGDSAVYLCASSLGGGSAGDAFFGQGTRLTVV.

The J gene is TRBJ2-3, the V gene TRBV4-3; D gene unclear. CDR3 length equals 15 residues. The ends were cut back, 5 bases at V and 1 base at J, with 13 bases in the middle. Germline V gives CDR1 LGHNA, CDR2 YSLEER. Here the CDR3 reads CASSYDSGGTDTQYF. The CDR3 DNA is TGCGCCAGCAGCTATGACTCCGGCGGCACAGATACGCAGTATTTT.

This clone was observed a single time. The chain joins TRBV5-1 to TRBJ2-3, with 11 bases lining up with TRBD2. The V gene end was trimmed by 2 bases and the J gene end by 2 bases; junction bases not matched to a gene: 4. Looked up from germline, CDR1 is SGHRS and CDR2 is YFSETQ. The CDR3 is 16 amino acids. The CDR3 DNA reads as TGCGCCAGCAGCTTTAGCGGGGGGGCTCTCACAGATACGCAGTATTTT. It translates to CASSFSGGALTDTQYF. The full variable domain, in which reference TRBV5-1 and TRBJ2-3 provide the parts outside the CDR3, is KAGVTQTPRYLIKTRGQQVTLSCSPISGHRSVSWYQQTPGQGLQFLFEYFSETQRNKGNFPGRFSGRQFSNSRSEMNVSTLELGDSALYLCASSFSGGALTDTQYFGPGTRLTVL.

The chain couples TRBV5-1 to TRBJ2-5; 8 bases align to TRBD2. V lost 2 bases, J lost 5 bases, and 11 bases stayed unmatched. This CDR3 is 16 amino acids long. Germline V CDR1 and CDR2: SGHRS, YFSETQ. CDR3 region: CASSLGLAGFGETQYF. The CDR3 DNA reads as TGCGCCAGCAGCTTAGGACTAGCCGGGTTCGGGGAGACCCAGTACTTC.

The chain combines TRBV11-2 with TRBJ2-7, with 7 nucleotides matching TRBD1. Germline V lookup: CDR1 SGHAT, CDR2 FQNNGV. The CDR3 extends over 15 amino acids. V lost 5 bases to trimming and J lost 5 bases; unmatched junction nucleotides: 12. Written as DNA, the CDR3 is TGTGCCAGCAGCCTACCCAGGGACAGACTTGACGAGCAGTACTTC. It encodes CASSLPRDRLDEQYF.

A single count supports this clone. The V gene is TRBV11-1, the J gene TRBJ2-1, with D unresolved. This CDR3 comprises 16 residues. The V end was cut by 6 bases, the J end by 4 bases, with 19 bases between. Germline assignment: CDR1 SGHAT and CDR2 FQDESV (reference sequence). The CDR3 coding sequence is TGTGCCAGCAGTCGAGATGCCTTGGCGGTTTACAATGAGCAGTTCTTC. It translates to CASSRDALAVYNEQFF.

On this clone itself: A much larger clone is a single base away; this may be a read error. CDR3 in amino acids: CASSLWGGYGYTF. CDR3 coding DNA: TGTGCCAGCAGTTTATGGGGGGGCTATGGCTACACCTTC. V gene TRBV28 combines with J gene TRBJ1-2; D perhaps matches TRBD1 (5 bases). There are 13 residues in the CDR3. V lost 0 bases to trimming and J lost 4 bases, with 6 bases between them. Germline V gene data show CDR1 as MDHEN and CDR2 as SYDVKM.

The chain combines TRBV5-4 with TRBJ2-3; possible D gene TRBD2, 5 bases. CDR3 length: 14 residues. Trimming shortened V by 4 bases and J by 0 bases, and 9 bases separated the two germline ends. Germline CDR1 and CDR2: SGHNT and YYREEE (reference sequence). The CDR3 reads CASSPGKSTDTQYF. The CDR3 DNA reads TGTGCCAGCAGCCCGGGAAAAAGCACAGATACGCAGTATTTT. Combining the CDR3 with reference TRBV5-4 and TRBJ2-3 gives the whole variable domain ETGVTQSPTHLIKTRGQQVTLRCSSQSGHNTVSWYQQALGQGPQFIFQYYREEENGRGNFPPRFSGLQFPNYSSELNVNALELDDSALYLCASSPGKSTDTQYFGPGTRLTVL.

This chain links TRBV4-3 with TRBJ1-6; 7 bases match TRBD1. The germline gives CDR1 LGHNA, CDR2 YSLEER. CDR3 length equals 16 residues. J was trimmed by 8 bases and V by 0 bases; bases with no gene match: 7. CDR3 sequence reads: CASSQDMTGTDSPLHF. As DNA, the CDR3 is TGCGCCAGCAGCCAAGACATGACAGGGACGGATTCACCCCTCCACTTT.